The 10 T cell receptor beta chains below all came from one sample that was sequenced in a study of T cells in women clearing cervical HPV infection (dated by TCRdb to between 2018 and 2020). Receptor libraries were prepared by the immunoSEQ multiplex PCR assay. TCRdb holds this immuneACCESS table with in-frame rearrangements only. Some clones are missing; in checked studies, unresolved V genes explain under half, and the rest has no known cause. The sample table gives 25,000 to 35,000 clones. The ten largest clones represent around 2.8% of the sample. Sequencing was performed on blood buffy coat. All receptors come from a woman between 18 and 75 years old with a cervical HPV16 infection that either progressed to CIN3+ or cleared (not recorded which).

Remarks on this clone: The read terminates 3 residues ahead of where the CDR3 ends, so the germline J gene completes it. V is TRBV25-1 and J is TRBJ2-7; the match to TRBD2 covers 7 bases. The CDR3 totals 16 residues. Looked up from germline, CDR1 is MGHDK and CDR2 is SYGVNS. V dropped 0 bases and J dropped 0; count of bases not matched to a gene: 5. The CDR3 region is CASSEYRASGSYEQYF. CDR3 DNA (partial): TGTGCCAGCAGTGAATATAGGGCTAGCGGCTCCTACGAG.

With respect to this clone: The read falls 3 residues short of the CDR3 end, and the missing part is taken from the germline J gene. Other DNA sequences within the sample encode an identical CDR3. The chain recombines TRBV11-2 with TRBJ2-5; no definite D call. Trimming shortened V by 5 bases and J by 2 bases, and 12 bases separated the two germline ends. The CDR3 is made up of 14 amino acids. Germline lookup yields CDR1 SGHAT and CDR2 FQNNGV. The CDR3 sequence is CASSIGSHQETQYF. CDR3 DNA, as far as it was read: TGTGCCAGCAGCATCGGGTCTCATCAAGAGACC.

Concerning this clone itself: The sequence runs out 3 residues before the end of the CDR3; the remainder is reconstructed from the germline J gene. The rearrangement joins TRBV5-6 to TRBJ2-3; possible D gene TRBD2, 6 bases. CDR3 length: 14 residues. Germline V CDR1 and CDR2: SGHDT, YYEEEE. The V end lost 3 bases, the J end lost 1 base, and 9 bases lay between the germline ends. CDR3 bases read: TGTGCCAGCAGCTACCCTAGCGGCACAGATACG. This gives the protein CASSYPSGTDT. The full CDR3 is CASSYPSGTDTQYF. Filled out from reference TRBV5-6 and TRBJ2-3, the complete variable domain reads DAGVTQSPTHLIKTRGQQVTLRCSPKSGHDTVSWYQQALGQGPQFIFQYYEEEERQRGNFPDRFSGHQFPNYSSELNVNALLLGDSALYLCASSYPSGTDTQYFGPGTRLTVL.

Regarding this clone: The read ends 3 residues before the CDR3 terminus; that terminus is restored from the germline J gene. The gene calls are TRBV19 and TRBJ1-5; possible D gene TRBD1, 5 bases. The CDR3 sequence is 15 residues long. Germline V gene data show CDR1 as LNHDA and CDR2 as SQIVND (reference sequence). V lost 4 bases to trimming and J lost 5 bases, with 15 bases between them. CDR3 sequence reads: CASSTQEGADQPQHF. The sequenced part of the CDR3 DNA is TGTGCCAGTAGTACCCAGGAAGGGGCAGATCAGCCC.

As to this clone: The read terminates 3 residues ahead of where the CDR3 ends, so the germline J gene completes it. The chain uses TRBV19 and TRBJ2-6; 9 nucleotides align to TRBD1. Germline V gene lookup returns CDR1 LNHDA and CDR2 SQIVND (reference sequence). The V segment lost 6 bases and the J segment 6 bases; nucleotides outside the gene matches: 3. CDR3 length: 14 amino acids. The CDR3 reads CASRGQGTANVLTF. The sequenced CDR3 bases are TGTGCCAGTAGAGGACAGGGGACGGCCAACGTC.

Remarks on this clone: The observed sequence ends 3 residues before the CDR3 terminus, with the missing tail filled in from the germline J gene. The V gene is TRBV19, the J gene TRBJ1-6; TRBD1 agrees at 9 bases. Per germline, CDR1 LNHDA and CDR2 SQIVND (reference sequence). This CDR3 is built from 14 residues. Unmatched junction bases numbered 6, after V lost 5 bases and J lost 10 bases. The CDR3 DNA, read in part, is TGTGCCAGTAGTCGGGACAGGGAGGGATCACCC. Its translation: CASSRDREGSP. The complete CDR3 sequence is CASSRDREGSPLHF.

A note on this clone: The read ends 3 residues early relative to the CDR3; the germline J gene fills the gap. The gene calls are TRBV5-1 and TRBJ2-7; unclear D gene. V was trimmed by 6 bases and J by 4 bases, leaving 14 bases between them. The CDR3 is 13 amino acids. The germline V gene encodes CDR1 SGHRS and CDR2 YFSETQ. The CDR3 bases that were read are TGCGCCAGCAAATATGAGAGCTCTTACGAG. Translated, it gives CASKYESSYE. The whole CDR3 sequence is CASKYESSYEQYF.

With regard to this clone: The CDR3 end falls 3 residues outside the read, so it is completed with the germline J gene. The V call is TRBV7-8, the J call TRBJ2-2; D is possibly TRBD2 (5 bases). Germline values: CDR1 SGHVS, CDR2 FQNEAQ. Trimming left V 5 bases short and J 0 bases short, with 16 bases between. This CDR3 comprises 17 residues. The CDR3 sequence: CASSVLGSSSNTGELFF. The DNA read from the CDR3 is TGTGCCAGCAGCGTACTAGGGAGTTCATCGAACACCGGGGAG.

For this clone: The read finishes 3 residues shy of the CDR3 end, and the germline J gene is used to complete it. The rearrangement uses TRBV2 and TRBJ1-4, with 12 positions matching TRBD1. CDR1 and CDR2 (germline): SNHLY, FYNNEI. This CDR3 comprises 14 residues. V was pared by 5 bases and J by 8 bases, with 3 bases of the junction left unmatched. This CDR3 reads CASSRGQGAEKLFF. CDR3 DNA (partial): TGTGCCAGCAGTCGGGGACAGGGGGCCGAAAAA.

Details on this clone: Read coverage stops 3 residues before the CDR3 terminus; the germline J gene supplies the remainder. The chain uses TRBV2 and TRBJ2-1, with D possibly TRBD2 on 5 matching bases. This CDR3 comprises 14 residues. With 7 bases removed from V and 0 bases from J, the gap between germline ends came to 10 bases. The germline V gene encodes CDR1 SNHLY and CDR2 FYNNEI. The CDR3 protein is CASNERSSYNEQFF. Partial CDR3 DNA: TGTGCCAGCAATGAGCGGAGCTCCTACAATGAG.